A selection of T cell receptor beta chains follows, all from one sample in a study of blood T cell repertoires in COVID-19. Sequencing used immunoSEQ multiplex PCR; TCRdb keeps in-frame clones, though not all of them. The profile shows tens of thousands of clones, 70% to 90% of them singletons. Sequencing was done on a sample of peripheral blood. The receptor source for this set is a woman older than 75 with acute or convalescent COVID-19. Each CDR3 is given with its conserved first and last residue. A D gene is named only where the DNA matches it firmly. The size field is filled for only some rows; it gives once, few, many or a size class.

>TRBJ2-3|TRBD1|.|TRBV7-7
CASSLTGGDTDTQYF
TGTGCTAGCAGCTTGACAGGGGGCGACACAGATACGCAGTATTTT
>TRBJ1-2|TRBD1|.|TRBV6-5
CASSPGQPVGYGYTF
TGTGCCAGTTCACCGGGACAGCCTGTTGGCTATGGCTACACCTTC
>TRBJ2-2|TRBD2|.|TRBV5-1
CASSISGGAYTGELFF
TGCGCCAGCAGCATTAGCGGGGGGGCTTACACCGGGGAGCTGTTTTTT
>TRBJ2-7|TRBD1|.|TRBV6-5
CASSYRGQGLSYEQYF
TGTGCCAGCAGTTACCGGGGACAGGGGTTATCCTACGAGCAGTACTTC
>TRBJ2-6|.|.|TRBV5-1
CASSLHTVASGANVLTF
TGCGCCAGCAGCCTGCATACAGTGGCCTCTGGGGCCAACGTCCTGACTTTC
>TRBJ1-1|.|few|TRBV7-8
CASSFRGYTEAFF
TGTGCCAGCAGCTTCCGGGGATACACTGAAGCTTTCTTT
>TRBJ2-1|TRBD2|.|TRBV6-5
CALLEAGGPNEQFF
TGTGCCCTCTTGGAAGCGGGGGGGCCTAATGAGCAGTTCTTC
>TRBJ1-3|.|.|TRBV7-2
CASSLSAGGNTIYF
TGTGCCAGCAGCCTGAGTGCCGGGGGAAACACCATATATTTT
>TRBJ2-3|TRBD2|.|TRBV24-1
CATMSGGTDTQYF
TGTGCCACCATGAGCGGGGGCACAGATACGCAGTATTTT
>TRBJ2-3|.|.|TRBV29-1
CSVCLQGTDTQYF
TGCAGCGTTTGCCTACAGGGAACAGATACGCAGTATTTT
>TRBJ2-2|TRBD2|.|TRBV11-2
CASSPVAGSTGELFF
TGTGCCAGCAGCCCCGTAGCGGGAAGCACCGGGGAGCTGTTTTTT